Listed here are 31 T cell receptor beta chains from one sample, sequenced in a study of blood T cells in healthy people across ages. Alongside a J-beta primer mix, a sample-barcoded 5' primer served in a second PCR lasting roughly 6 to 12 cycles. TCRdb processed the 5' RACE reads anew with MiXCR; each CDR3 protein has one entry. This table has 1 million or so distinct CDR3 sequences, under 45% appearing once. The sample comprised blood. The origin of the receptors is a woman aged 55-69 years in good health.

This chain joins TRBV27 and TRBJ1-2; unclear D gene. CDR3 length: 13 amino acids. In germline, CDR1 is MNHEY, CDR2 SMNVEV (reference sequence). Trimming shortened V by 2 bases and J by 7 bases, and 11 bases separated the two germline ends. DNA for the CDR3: TGTGCCAGCAGTTTACGCCCGACAATTGGCTACACCTTC. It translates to CASSLRPTIGYTF.

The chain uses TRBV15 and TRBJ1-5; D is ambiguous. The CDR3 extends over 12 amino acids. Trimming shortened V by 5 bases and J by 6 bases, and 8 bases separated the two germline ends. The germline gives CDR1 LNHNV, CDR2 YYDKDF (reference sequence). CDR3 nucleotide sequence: TGTGCCACCAGCGGTATAGGTCAGCCCCAGCATTTT. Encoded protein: CATSGIGQPQHF.

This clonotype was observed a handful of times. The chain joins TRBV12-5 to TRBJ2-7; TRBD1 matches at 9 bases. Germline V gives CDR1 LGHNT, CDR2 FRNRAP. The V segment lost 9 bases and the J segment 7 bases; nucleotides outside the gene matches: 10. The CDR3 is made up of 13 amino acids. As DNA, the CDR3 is TGTGCTAGCGGCGGGACAGGGACGAGGGAGCAGTACTTC. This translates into CASGGTGTREQYF. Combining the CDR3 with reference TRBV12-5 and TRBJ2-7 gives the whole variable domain DARVTQTPRHKVTEMGQEVTMRCQPILGHNTVFWYRQTMMQGLELLAYFRNRAPLDDSGMPKDRFSAEMPDATLATLKIQPSEPRDSAVYFCASGGTGTREQYFGPGTRLTVT.

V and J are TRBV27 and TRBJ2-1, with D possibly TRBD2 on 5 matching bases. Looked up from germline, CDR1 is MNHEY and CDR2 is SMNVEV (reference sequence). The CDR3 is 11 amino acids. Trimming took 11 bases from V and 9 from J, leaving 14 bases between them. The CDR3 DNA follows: TGTGCCGGAGGCAGCCCAGGTGAGCAGTTCTTC. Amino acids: CAGGSPGEQFF.

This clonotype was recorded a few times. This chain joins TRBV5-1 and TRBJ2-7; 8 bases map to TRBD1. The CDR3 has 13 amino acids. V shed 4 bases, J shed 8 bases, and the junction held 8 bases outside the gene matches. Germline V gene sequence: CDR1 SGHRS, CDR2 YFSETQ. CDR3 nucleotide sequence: TGCGCCAGCAGCACCACCGGACAGGGCAAGCAGTACTTC. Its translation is CASSTTGQGKQYF.

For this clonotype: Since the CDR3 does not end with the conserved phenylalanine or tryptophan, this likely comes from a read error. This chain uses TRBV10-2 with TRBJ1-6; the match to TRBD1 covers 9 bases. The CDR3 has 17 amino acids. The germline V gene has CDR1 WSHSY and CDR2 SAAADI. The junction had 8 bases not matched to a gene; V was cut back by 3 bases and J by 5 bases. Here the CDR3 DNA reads TGCGCCAGCAGTGAAGGGACAGGGATGGGCGATAATTCACCCCTCCACTAT. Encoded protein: CASSEGTGMGDNSPLHY.

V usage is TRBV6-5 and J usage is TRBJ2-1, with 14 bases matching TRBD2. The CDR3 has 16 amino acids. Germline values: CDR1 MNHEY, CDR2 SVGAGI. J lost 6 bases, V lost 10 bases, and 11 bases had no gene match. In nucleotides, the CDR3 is TGTGCCACGAACCCAACGACTAGCGGGAGGGCCAATGAGCAGTTCTTC. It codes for CATNPTTSGRANEQFF.

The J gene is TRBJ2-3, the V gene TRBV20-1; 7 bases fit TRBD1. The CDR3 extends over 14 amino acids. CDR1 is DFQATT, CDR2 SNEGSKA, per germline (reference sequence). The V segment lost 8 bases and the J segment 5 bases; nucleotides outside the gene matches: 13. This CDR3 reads CSSLIDRVEDTQYF. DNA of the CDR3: TGCAGTTCCTTAATAGACAGGGTAGAAGATACGCAGTATTTT.

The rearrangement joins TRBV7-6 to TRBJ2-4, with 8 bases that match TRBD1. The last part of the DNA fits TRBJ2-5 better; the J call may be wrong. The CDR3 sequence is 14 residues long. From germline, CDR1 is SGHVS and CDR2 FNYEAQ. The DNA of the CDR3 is TGTGCCAGCAGCACCAAGACAGGGGCGGGGACCCAGTACTTC. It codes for CASSTKTGAGTQYF.

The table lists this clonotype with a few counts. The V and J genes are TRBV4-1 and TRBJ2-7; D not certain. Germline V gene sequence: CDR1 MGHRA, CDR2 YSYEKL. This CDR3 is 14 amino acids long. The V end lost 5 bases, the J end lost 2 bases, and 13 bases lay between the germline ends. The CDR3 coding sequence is TGCGCCAGCAGCGTGGCGGTTACAACCTACGAGCAGTACTTC. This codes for CASSVAVTTYEQYF.

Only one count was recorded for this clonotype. The CDR3 nucleotides read TGTGCCAGCAGCCAACAAGGGGGTGCCTCCCACGGAGCCAAAAACATTCAGTACTTC. It is translated as CASSQQGGASHGAKNIQYF. V is TRBV7-8 and J is TRBJ2-4, with a possible D match to TRBD1 (6 bases). V lost 5 bases and J lost 0, with 23 bases in between. The CDR3 has 19 amino acids. Germline CDR1 SGHVS, CDR2 FQNEAQ.

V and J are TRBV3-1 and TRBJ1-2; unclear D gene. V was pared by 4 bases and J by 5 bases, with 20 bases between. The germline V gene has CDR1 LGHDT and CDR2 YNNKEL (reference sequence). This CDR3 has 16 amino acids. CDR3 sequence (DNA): TGTGCCAGCAGCCCCTGGTCCAAGGTGGGGAAATATGGCTACACCTTC. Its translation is CASSPWSKVGKYGYTF.

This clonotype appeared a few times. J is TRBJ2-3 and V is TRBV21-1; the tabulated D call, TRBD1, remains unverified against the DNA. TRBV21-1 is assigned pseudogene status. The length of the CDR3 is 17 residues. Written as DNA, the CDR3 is TGTGCCAGCAGCAAAGTGGCGCGGGCTGGATGTACAGATACGCAGTATTTT. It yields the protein CASSKVARAGCTDTQYF.

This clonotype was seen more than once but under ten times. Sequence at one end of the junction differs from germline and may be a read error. Written as DNA, the CDR3 is TGTGCCAGCAGTATTCAACAGGGTTATGGTTACACCTTC. Its protein is CASSIQQGYGYTF. The chain uses TRBV6-5 and TRBJ1-2; the D gene is possibly TRBD1 (6 bases). The CDR3 consists of 13 residues. Germline CDR1 MNHEY, CDR2 SVGAGI.

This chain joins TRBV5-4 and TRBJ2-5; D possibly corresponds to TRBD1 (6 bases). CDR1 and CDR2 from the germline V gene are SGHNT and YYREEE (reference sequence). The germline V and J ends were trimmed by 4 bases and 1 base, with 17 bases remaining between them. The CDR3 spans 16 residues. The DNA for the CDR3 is TGTGCCAGCAGCCGAACACCCGACAGGCCCCAAGAGACCCAGTACTTC. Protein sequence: CASSRTPDRPQETQYF.

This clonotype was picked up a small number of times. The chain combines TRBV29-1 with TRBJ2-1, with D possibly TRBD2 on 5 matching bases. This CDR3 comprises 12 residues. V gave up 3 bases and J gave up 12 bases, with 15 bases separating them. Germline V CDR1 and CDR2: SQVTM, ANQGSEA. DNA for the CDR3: TGCAGCGTTGATCGGGCCTTCGAGGGGCAGTTCTTC. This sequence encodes CSVDRAFEGQFF.

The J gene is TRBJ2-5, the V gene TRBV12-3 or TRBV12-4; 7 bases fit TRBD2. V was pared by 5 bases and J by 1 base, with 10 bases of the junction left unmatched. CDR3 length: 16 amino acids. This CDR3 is CASSPRVAGTQETQYF. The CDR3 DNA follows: TGTGCCAGCAGTCCCCGGGTAGCGGGCACCCAAGAGACCCAGTACTTC.

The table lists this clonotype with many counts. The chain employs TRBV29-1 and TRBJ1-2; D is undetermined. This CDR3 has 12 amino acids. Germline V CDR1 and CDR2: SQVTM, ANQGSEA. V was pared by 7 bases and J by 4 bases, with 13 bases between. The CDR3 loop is CSGFHTAYGYTF. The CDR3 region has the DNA TGCAGCGGTTTCCACACAGCCTATGGCTACACCTTC. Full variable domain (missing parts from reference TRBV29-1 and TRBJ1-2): SAVISQKPSRDICQRGTSLTIQCQVDSQVTMMFWYRQQPGQSLTLIATANQGSEATYESGFVIDKFPISRPNLTFSTLTVSNMSPEDSSIYLCSGFHTAYGYTFGSGTRLTVV.

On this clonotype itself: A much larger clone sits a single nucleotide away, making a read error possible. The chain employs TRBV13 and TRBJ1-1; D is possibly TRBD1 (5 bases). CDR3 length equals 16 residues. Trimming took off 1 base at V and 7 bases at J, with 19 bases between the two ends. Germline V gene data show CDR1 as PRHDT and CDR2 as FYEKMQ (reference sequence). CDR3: CASSLVGVGGRNEAFF. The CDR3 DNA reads TGTGCCAGCAGCTTAGTCGGGGTCGGGGGGAGGAATGAAGCTTTCTTT.

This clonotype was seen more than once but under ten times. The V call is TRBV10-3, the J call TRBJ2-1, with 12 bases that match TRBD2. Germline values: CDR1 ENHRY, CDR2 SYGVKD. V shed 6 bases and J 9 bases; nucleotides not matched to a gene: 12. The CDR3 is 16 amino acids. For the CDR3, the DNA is TGTGCCATCAGCCCGGGACTAGCGGGCGAGGCGGGTGAGCAGTTCTTC. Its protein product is CAISPGLAGEAGEQFF.

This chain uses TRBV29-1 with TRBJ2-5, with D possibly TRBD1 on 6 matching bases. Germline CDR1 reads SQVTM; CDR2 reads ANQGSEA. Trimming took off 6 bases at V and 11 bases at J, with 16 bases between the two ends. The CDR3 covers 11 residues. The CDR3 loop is CSVQGVYGQYF. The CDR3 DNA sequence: TGCAGCGTACAGGGAGTCTACGGGCAGTACTTC. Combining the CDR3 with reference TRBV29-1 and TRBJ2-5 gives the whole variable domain SAVISQKPSRDICQRGTSLTIQCQVDSQVTMMFWYRQQPGQSLTLIATANQGSEATYESGFVIDKFPISRPNLTFSTLTVSNMSPEDSSIYLCSVQGVYGQYFGPGTRLLVL.

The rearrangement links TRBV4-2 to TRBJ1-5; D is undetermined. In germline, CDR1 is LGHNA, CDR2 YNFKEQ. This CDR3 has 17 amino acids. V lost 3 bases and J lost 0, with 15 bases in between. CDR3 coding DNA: TGTGCCAGCAGCCAGGGCAGTTTGGGAAATAGCAATCAGCCCCAGCATTTT. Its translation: CASSQGSLGNSNQPQHF.

The CDR3 coding sequence is TGTGCGGTCGGCAATCAGCCCCAGCATTTT. Residues: CAVGNQPQHF. The chain employs TRBV19 and TRBJ1-5; D not certain. The CDR3 has 10 residues. Germline loops: CDR1 LNHDA, CDR2 SQIVND (reference sequence).

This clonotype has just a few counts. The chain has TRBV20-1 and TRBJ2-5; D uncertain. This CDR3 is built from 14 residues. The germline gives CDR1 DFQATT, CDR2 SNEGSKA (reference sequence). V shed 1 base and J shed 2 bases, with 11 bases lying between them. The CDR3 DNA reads TGCAGTGCTAGAGGCCTGAACTCACAAGAGACCCAGTACTTC. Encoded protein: CSARGLNSQETQYF.

The CDR3 is CSVLAGGPGDNEQFF. DNA for the CDR3: TGCAGTGTATTAGCGGGAGGGCCGGGAGACAATGAGCAGTTCTTC. This sequence joins TRBV20-1 and TRBJ2-1; 11 bases fit TRBD2. The length of the CDR3 is 15 residues. Trimming removed 7 bases from V and 5 bases from J; junction bases left unmatched: 10. Germline lookup yields CDR1 DFQATT and CDR2 SNEGSKA (reference sequence).

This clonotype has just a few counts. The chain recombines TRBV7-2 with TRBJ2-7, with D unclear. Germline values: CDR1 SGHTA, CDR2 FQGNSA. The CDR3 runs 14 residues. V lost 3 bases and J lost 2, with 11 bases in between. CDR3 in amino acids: CASSLSIQAYEQYF. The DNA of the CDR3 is TGTGCCAGCAGCTTGTCCATTCAAGCCTACGAGCAGTACTTC.

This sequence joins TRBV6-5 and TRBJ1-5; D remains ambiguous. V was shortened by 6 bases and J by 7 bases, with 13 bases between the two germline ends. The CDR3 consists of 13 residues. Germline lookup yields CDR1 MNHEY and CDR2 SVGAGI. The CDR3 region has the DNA TGTGCCAGCAGCCCCGGGGTTCTACAGCCCCAGCATTTT. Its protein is CASSPGVLQPQHF.

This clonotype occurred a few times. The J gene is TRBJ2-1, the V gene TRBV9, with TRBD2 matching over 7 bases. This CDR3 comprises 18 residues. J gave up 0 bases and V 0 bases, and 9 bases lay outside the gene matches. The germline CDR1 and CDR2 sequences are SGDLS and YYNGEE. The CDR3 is CASSVESWGGSSYNEQFF. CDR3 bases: TGTGCCAGCAGCGTAGAGTCTTGGGGCGGGAGCTCCTACAATGAGCAGTTCTTC.

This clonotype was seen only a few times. In DNA, the CDR3 is TGTGCCAGCAGCCTACATGTGGCCAATGAGCAGTTCTTC. Its protein is CASSLHVANEQFF. The chain carries TRBV7-2 and TRBJ2-1, with D unresolved. CDR1 is SGHTA, CDR2 FQGNSA, per germline. The CDR3 contains 13 residues. Trimming removed 5 bases at V and 6 bases at J, with 11 bases between.

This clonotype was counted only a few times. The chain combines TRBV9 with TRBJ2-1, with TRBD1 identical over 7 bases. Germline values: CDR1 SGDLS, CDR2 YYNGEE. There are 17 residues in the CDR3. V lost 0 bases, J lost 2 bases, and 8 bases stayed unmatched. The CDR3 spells CASSVVSRTGTYNEQFF. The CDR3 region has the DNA TGTGCCAGCAGCGTAGTTTCACGGACAGGAACCTACAATGAGCAGTTCTTC.

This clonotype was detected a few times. This chain's CDR3 is CASSLSGPAGNQPQHF. The CDR3 DNA sequence: TGTGCCAGCAGCTTATCCGGTCCTGCGGGCAATCAGCCCCAGCATTTT. This rearrangement joins TRBV7-8 to TRBJ1-5; D not resolved. This CDR3 region has 16 residues. Germline V gene sequence: CDR1 SGHVS, CDR2 FQNEAQ. Deletions cut 2 bases from V and 2 bases from J, with 13 bases between.